A single sample gave rise to the 13 T cell receptor beta chains below, sequenced in a study of Ad26.COV2.S vaccination and SARS-CoV-2 variants. The repertoire was sequenced with immunoSEQ multiplex PCR; TCRdb's copy has only in-frame clones and lacks some. The table has about 400,000 clones, around 91% seen once; the top ten hold 1.9%. The treatment is: some 19 received Ad26.COV2.S at low or high dose, single or two shots; five or six received placebo; per-sample allocation not given. Day 63 after the first vaccine or placebo injection was the time point for sampling. This specimen consisted of peripheral blood, obtained in a trial of Ad26.COV2.S vaccine versus placebo. Receptor source: a person between 18 and 65 years old who received the Ad26.COV2.S COVID-19 vaccine or a placebo.

This clone was found once. This chain uses TRBV18 with TRBJ2-7; TRBD2 aligns across 12 bases. Germline lookup yields CDR1 KGHSH and CDR2 LQKENI. The trim removed 3 bases at V and 3 bases at J, leaving 3 bases unmatched. The CDR3 sequence is 15 residues long. The CDR3, as DNA: TGTGCCAGCTCACCGACTAGCGGGAGTGACTACGAGCAGTACTTC. Translated: CASSPTSGSDYEQYF.

This chain uses TRBV5-5 with TRBJ1-5, with TRBD1 identical over 7 bases. Trimming cost V 5 bases and J 2 bases; bases outside gene matches: 22. CDR1 and CDR2 (germline): SGHKS, YYEKEE (reference sequence). The CDR3 runs to 20 residues. The DNA of the CDR3 is TGTGCCAGCAGTTATACCTTGACAGGGCTTCGTAGTTTAGGCAATCAGCCCCAGCATTTT. Amino acids: CASSYTLTGLRSLGNQPQHF.

This clone came up once. This rearrangement joins TRBV7-3 to TRBJ2-3, with a weak D call TRBD2 (6 bases). CDR1 and CDR2 (germline): SGHTA, FQGTGA. The CDR3 has 16 amino acids. V was shortened by 2 bases and J by 4 bases, with 16 bases between the two germline ends. CDR3 DNA sequence: TGTGCCAGCAGCTTATCCGGGGCGCGGGGATCAGATACGCAGTATTTT. It encodes CASSLSGARGSDTQYF.

The rearrangement links TRBV27 to TRBJ1-3; unclear D gene. The V end was cut by 0 bases, the J end by 4 bases, with 4 bases between. The V gene's germline CDR1 is MNHEY and CDR2 SMNVEV (reference sequence). The CDR3 has 13 residues. The CDR3 DNA sequence: TGTGCCAGCAGTTTATCGGGAGGAAACACCATATATTTT. The encoded protein is CASSLSGGNTIYF.

This rearrangement joins TRBV30 to TRBJ1-2; D unresolved. The CDR3 has 11 amino acids. Germline CDR1 reads GTSNPN; CDR2 reads SVGIG (reference sequence). V was cut by 3 bases and J by 8 bases, with 10 bases left in between. The CDR3 region has the DNA TGTGCCTGGAGCTCGCTGGGAGGCTACACCTTC. This gives the protein CAWSSLGGYTF.

V is TRBV11-2 and J is TRBJ1-2, with D possibly TRBD1 on 5 matching bases. The CDR3 length is 13 residues. Germline lookup yields CDR1 SGHAT and CDR2 FQNNGV. V shed 7 bases and J shed 8 bases, with 17 bases lying between them. The CDR3 loop is CASTPAGVDGYTF. Here the CDR3 DNA reads TGTGCCAGCACCCCGGCGGGGGTGGACGGCTACACCTTC.

The V call is TRBV4-2, the J call TRBJ2-2; D perhaps matches TRBD2 (5 bases). This CDR3 contains 17 residues. Germline values: CDR1 LGHNA, CDR2 YNFKEQ. V lost 4 bases, J lost 0 bases, and 15 bases lay in between. This CDR3 reads CASSPLGSGANTGELFF. In DNA, the CDR3 is TGTGCCAGCAGCCCCCTGGGCAGCGGAGCGAACACCGGGGAGCTGTTTTTT.

This chain links TRBV28 with TRBJ2-7; D perhaps matches TRBD1 (5 bases). Looked up from germline, CDR1 is MDHEN and CDR2 is SYDVKM. CDR3 size: 12 residues. V lost 4 bases, J lost 3 bases, and 7 bases lay in between. CDR3 DNA: TGTGCCAGCAGTTCAGGGTTCTACGAGCAGTACTTC. It codes for CASSSGFYEQYF. Looking up the rest from reference TRBV28 and TRBJ2-7 gives the full variable domain: DVKVTQSSRYLVKRTGEKVFLECVQDMDHENMFWYRQDPGLGLRLIYFSYDVKMKEKGDIPEGYSVSREKKERFSLILESASTNQTSMYLCASSSGFYEQYFGPGTRLTVT.

The rearrangement joins TRBV9 to TRBJ2-3, with D unclear. Trimming took off 1 base at V and 0 bases at J, with 9 bases between the two ends. The CDR3 runs 15 residues. Germline values: CDR1 SGDLS, CDR2 YYNGEE. The CDR3 protein is CASSVTSGSTDTQYF. The CDR3 DNA reads TGTGCCAGCAGCGTAACGAGTGGGAGCACAGATACGCAGTATTTT. The full variable domain, its missing parts supplied by reference TRBV9 and TRBJ2-3, is DSGVTQTPKHLITATGQRVTLRCSPRSGDLSVYWYQQSLDQGLQFLIQYYNGEERAKGNILERFSAQQFPDLHSELNLSSLELGDSALYFCASSVTSGSTDTQYFGPGTRLTVL.

The chain couples TRBV5-6 to TRBJ2-1; a weak D match, TRBD1 (7 bases). V was shortened by 5 bases and J by 6 bases, with 12 bases between the two germline ends. The CDR3 consists of 13 residues. Germline CDR1 reads SGHDT; CDR2 reads YYEEEE. The CDR3 DNA follows: TGTGCCAGCAGGAACCAGGGGGGCAATGAGCAGTTCTTC. Its translation is CASRNQGGNEQFF. The variable domain in full, with the rest retrieved from reference TRBV5-6 and TRBJ2-1, is DAGVTQSPTHLIKTRGQQVTLRCSPKSGHDTVSWYQQALGQGPQFIFQYYEEEERQRGNFPDRFSGHQFPNYSSELNVNALLLGDSALYLCASRNQGGNEQFFGPGTRLTVL.

V gene TRBV5-1 combines with J gene TRBJ2-5; 9 positions agree with TRBD2. Per the germline V gene, CDR1 is SGHRS and CDR2 is YFSETQ. CDR3 length: 16 amino acids. Germline trimming cut 0 bases from V and 4 bases from J; bases unmatched to any gene: 7. The CDR3 DNA reads as TGCGCCAGCAGCTTGGGGAGGGGACTAGCTACAGAGACCCAGTACTTC. Translated, it gives CASSLGRGLATETQYF.

The chain joins TRBV4-1 to TRBJ1-4; 9 bases fit TRBD1. Germline-derived CDR1 and CDR2 are MGHRA and YSYEKL. The CDR3 totals 17 residues. After removal of 0 bases from V and 5 bases from J, the junction contained 7 bases not matched to a gene. CDR3 nucleotide sequence: TGCGCCAGCAGCCAAGATGGTTTCGGGACAGGGAATGAAAAACTGTTTTTT. This gives the protein CASSQDGFGTGNEKLFF.

The gene calls are TRBV3-1 (or the pseudogene TRBV3-2) and TRBJ2-2, with TRBD2 matching 7 bases. The trim removed 8 bases at V and 1 base at J, leaving 4 bases unmatched. This CDR3 has 14 amino acids. In germline, CDR1 is LGHDT, CDR2 YNNKEL (reference sequence). The CDR3, as DNA: TGTGCCAGCCAACGCGGGGGGAACACCGGGGAGCTGTTTTTT. This codes for CASQRGGNTGELFF.